This is a list of T cell receptor beta chains from one sample in a study of beta chain features in type 1 diabetes. The table came from immunoSEQ multiplex PCR; TCRdb's copy has only in-frame clones and leaves some out. This table has 500,000 to 800,000 clones, over 10% appearing once. Sequenced sample: naive CD4+ T cells from blood. These receptors were obtained from a man aged 25-40 years with type 1 diabetes. Both conserved end residues are part of each CDR3. The order of the fields is V gene, J gene, clone size, D gene, CDR3 protein, CDR3 DNA. The D gene is left open where the match is weak. Size values are once, few and many counts, or a class for expanded clones, and some rows have none.

V: TRBV7-9; J: TRBJ1-5; size: -; D: -; CDR3: CASSLSSPSNQPQHF; DNA: TGTGCCAGCAGCTTATCGTCCCCGAGCAATCAGCCCCAGCATTTT
V: TRBV19; J: TRBJ2-1; size: few; D: -; CDR3: CASSIRQLNDNEQFF; DNA: TGTGCCAGTAGTATTCGGCAGCTCAACGACAATGAGCAGTTCTTC
V: TRBV6-6; J: TRBJ1-5; size: -; D: TRBD1; CDR3: CASSETGEDQPQHF; DNA: TGTGCCAGCAGTGAGACAGGGGAGGATCAGCCCCAGCATTTT
V: TRBV5-6; J: TRBJ1-1; size: few; D: TRBD1; CDR3: CASSLLGTGSKVNTEAFF; DNA: TGTGCCAGCAGCTTGTTAGGGACAGGGTCGAAAGTGAACACTGAAGCTTTCTTT
V: TRBV14; J: TRBJ1-6; size: few; D: -; CDR3: CASSQEWENNSPLHF; DNA: TGTGCCAGCAGCCAAGAATGGGAGAATAATTCACCCCTCCACTTT
V: TRBV11-2; J: TRBJ2-2; size: -; D: -; CDR3: CASSLDPRGRDTGELFF; DNA: TGTGCCAGCAGCTTAGACCCCAGGGGCCGCGACACCGGGGAGCTGTTTTTT
V: TRBV5-1; J: TRBJ2-7; size: -; D: TRBD2; CDR3: CASSASGAPGEQYF; DNA: TGCGCCAGCAGTGCGAGCGGGGCCCCCGGCGAGCAGTACTTC
V: TRBV13; J: TRBJ1-2; size: -; D: TRBD1; CDR3: CASSSGPSGTGGYGYTF; DNA: TGTGCCAGCAGCTCAGGTCCCTCCGGGACAGGGGGCTATGGCTACACCTTC
V: TRBV4-2; J: TRBJ2-2; size: -; D: TRBD2; CDR3: CASSRGATSGDTGELFF; DNA: TGTGCCAGCAGCCGAGGAGCGACTAGCGGGGACACCGGGGAGCTGTTTTTT
V: TRBV6-6; J: TRBJ1-6; size: few; D: -; CDR3: CASSYEPVVDSPLHF; DNA: TGTGCCAGCAGTTACGAACCCGTGGTGGATTCACCCCTCCACTTT
V: TRBV18; J: TRBJ2-7; size: few; D: -; CDR3: CASSPPGLYEQYF; DNA: TGTGCCAGCTCACCGCCGGGTTTATACGAGCAGTACTTC
V: TRBV18; J: TRBJ2-7; size: -; D: TRBD1; CDR3: CASSLGQANSYEQYF; DNA: TGTGCCAGCTCACTTGGACAGGCAAACTCCTACGAGCAGTACTTC
V: TRBV4-3; J: TRBJ2-3; size: few; D: -; CDR3: CASSQLTRWDTQYF; DNA: TGCGCCAGCAGCCAATTAACGAGGTGGGATACGCAGTATTTT